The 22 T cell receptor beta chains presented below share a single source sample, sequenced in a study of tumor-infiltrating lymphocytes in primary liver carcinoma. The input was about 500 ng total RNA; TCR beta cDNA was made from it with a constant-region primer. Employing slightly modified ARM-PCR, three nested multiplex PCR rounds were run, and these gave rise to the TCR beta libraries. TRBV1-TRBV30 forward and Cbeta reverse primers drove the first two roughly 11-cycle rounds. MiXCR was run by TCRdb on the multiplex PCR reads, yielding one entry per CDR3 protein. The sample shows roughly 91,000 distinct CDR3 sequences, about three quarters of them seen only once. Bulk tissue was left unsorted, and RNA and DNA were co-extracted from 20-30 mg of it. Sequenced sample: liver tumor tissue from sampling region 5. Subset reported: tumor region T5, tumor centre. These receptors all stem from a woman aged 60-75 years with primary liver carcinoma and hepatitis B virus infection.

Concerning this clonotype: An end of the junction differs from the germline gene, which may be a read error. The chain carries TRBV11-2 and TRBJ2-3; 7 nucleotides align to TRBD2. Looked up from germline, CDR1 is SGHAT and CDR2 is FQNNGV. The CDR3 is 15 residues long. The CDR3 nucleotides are TGTGCCAGCAAACCCTCTGCGACTAGCACAGATATGCAGTATTTT. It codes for CASKPSATSTDMQYF.

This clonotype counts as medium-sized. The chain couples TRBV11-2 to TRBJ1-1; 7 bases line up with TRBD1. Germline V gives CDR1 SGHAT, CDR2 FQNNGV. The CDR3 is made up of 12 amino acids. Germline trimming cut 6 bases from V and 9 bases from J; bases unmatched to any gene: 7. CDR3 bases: TGTGCCAGCAGTCTCGGGACAGCTCAAGCTTTCTTT. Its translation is CASSLGTAQAFF.

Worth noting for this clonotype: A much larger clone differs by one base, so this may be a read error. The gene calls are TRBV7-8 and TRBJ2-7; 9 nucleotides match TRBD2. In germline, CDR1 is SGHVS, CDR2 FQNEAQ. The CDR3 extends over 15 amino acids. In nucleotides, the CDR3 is TGTGTCAGCAGCTTAGCTTCTAGCGGGGTCTACGAGCAGTACTTC. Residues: CVSSLASSGVYEQYF.

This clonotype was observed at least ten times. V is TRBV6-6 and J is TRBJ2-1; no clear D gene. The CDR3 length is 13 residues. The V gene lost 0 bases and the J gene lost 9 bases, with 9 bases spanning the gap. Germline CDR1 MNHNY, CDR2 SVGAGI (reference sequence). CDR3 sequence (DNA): TGTGCCAGCAGTTACTCTAGATCTGGTGAGCAGTTCTTC. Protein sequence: CASSYSRSGEQFF.

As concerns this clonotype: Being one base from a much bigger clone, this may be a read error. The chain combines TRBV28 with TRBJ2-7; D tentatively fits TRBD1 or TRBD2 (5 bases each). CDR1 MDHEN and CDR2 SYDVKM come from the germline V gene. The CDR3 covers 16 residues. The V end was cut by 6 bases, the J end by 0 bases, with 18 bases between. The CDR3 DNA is TGTGCCAGCAGCTGCACCCGGGACGAATGCTCCTACGAGCAGTACTTC. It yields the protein CASSCTRDECSYEQYF.

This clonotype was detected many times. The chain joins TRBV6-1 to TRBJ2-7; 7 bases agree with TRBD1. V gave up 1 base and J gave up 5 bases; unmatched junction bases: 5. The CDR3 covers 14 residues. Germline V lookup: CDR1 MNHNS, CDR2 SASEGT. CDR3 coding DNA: TGTGCCAGCAGTGAAGGTAGACAGGGCGACGAGCAGTACTTC. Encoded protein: CASSEGRQGDEQYF.

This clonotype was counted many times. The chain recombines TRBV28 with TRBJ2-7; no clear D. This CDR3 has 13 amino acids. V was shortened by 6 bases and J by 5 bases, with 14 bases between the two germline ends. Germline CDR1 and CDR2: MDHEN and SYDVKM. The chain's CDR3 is CASRKAPVDEQYF. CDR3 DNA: TGTGCCAGCAGAAAAGCCCCAGTGGACGAGCAGTACTTC.

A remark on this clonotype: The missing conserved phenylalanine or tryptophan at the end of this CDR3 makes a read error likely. As DNA, the CDR3 is TGTGCCAGCAGCTTAGTGGCAGGGTCCAATGAGCAGTTCCTT. Its protein is CASSLVAGSNEQFL. The chain carries TRBV11-1 and TRBJ2-1; weak D call: TRBD1 (5 bases). The CDR3 covers 14 residues. CDR1 is SGHAT and CDR2 is FQDESV in the germline V gene (reference sequence). Trimming took off 1 base at V and 6 bases at J, with 10 bases between the two ends.

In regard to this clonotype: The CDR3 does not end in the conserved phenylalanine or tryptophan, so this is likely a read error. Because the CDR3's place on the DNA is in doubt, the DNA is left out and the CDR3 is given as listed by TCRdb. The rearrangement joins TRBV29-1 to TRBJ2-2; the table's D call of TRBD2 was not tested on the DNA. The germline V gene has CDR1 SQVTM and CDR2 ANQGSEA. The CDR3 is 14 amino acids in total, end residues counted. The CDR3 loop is CSAWGGRNTGELSS.

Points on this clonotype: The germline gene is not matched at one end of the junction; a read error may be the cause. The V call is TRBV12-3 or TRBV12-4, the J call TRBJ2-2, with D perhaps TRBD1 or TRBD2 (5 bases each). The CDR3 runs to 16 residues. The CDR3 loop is CASSFPGQTNTGKLFF. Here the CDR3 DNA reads TGTGCCAGCAGTTTTCCGGGGCAAACGAACACCGGGAAGCTGTTTTTT.

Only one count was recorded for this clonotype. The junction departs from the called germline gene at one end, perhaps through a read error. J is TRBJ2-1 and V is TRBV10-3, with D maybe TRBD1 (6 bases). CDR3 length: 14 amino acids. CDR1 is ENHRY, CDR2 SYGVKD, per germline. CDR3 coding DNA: TGTGCCACAGGGGCTGGGACGGCGTACAGTGAGCAGTTCTTC. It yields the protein CATGAGTAYSEQFF.

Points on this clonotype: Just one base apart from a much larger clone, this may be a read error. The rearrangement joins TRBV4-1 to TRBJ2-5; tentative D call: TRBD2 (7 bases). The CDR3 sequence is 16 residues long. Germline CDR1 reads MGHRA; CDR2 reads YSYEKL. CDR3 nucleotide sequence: TGCGTCAGCAGCATACGACTAGCAGGGGAACAAGAGACCCAGTACTTC. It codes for CVSSIRLAGEQETQYF.

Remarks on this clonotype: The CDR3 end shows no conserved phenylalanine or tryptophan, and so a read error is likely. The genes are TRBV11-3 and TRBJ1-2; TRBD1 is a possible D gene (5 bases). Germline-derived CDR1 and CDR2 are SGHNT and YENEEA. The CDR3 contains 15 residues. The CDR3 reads CASSLGTANPHGYTY. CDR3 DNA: TGTGCTAGCAGCCTCGGGACGGCCAATCCTCATGGCTACACCTAC.

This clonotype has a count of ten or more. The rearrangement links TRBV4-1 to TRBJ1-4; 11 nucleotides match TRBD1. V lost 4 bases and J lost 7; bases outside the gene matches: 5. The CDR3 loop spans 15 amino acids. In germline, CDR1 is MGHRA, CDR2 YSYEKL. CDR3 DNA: TGCGCCAGCAGCCCTTCGGGGACAGGGGGTGAAAAACTGTTTTTT. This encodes CASSPSGTGGEKLFF.

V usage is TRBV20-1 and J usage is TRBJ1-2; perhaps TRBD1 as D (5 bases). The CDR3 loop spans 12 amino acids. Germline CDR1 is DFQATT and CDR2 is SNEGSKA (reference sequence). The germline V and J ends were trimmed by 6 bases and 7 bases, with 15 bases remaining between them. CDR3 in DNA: TGCAGTGCCCCCACAGGCCAGGGTGGCTACACCTTC. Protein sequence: CSAPTGQGGYTF.

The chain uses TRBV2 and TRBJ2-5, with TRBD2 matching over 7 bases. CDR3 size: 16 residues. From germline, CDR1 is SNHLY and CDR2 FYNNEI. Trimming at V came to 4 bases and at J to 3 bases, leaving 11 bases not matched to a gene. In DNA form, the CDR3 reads TGTGCCAGCAGTGGATATGGGGGGGGTAGGAAAGAGACCCAGTACTTC. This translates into CASSGYGGGRKETQYF.

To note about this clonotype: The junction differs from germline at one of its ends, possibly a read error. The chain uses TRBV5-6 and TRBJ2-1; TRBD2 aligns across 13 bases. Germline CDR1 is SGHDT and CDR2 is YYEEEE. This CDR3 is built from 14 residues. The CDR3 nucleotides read TGTGCCAACAGCTCGCGGACTAGCGGGAGTTTCAAGTTCTTC. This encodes CANSSRTSGSFKFF.

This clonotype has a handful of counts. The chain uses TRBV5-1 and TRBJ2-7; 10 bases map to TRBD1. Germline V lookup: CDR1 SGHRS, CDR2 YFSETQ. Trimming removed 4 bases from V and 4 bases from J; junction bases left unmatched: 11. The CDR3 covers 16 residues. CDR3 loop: CASSTRPPGQGYEQYF. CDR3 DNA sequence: TGCGCCAGCAGCACAAGGCCCCCGGGACAGGGGTACGAGCAGTACTTC.

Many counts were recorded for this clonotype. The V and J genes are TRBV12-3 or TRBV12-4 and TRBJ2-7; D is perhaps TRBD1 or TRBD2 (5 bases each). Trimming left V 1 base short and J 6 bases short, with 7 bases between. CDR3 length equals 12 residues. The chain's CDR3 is CASSLVGGEQYF. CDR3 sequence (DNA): TGTGCCAGCAGTTTAGTTGGGGGCGAGCAGTACTTC.

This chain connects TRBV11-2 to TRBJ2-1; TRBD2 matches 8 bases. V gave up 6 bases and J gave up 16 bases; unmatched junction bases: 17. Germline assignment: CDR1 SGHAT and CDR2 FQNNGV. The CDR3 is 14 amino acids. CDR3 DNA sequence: TGTGCCAGCAGTCGTGGACTAGCCGACAATGGGCAATTCTTC. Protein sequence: CASSRGLADNGQFF.

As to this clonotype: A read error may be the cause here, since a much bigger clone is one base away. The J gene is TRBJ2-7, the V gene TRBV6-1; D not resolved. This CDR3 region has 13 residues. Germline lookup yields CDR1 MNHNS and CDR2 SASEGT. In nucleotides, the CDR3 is TGTACCAGCAGCCCTTTTGGGCTGTACGAGCAGTACTTC. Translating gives CTSSPFGLYEQYF.

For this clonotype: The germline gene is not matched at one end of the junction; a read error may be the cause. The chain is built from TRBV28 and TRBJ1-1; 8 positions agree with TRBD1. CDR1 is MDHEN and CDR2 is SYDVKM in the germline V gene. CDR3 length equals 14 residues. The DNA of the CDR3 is TGTGCCAGCAGTTGGGGACAGGCTAACTCTGAAGCTCTCTTT. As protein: CASSWGQANSEALF.